This TCR beta chain was observed in a study of T cells after yellow fever vaccination. Study results and limitations: There was a possibility that FACS-sorted repertoires contained abundant clonotypes contaminating from the bulk population.

This clonotype was counted many times. Its matching antigen is unknown. MiXCR, applied by TCRdb to the 5' RACE reads, yields one record per CDR3 protein. The repertoire has some 250,000 distinct CDR3 sequences, about 3.9% of them found once; the top ten carry about 20%. The ends lost 5 bases at V and 7 bases at J; junction bases unmatched: 7. This CDR3 has 15 residues. Germline V gene sequence: CDR1 SEHNR, CDR2 FQNEAQ (reference sequence). The material sequenced was PBMCs, taken 15 days after the yellow fever booster vaccination. V is TRBV7-9 and J is TRBJ1-6; 8 bases match TRBD1. The clonotype comes from a man in his late teens or twenties who received the YFV17D yellow fever vaccine. The CDR3 here is CASSPGDRGNSPLHF. The CDR3 DNA reads TGTGCCAGCAGCCCCGGAGACAGGGGCAATTCACCCCTCCACTTT. The whole variable domain, filled in from reference TRBV7-9 and TRBJ1-6, reads DTGVSQNPRHKITKRGQNVTFRCDPISEHNRLYWYRQTLGQGPEFLTYFQNEAQLEKSRLLSDRFSAERPKGSFSTLEIQRTEQGDSAMYLCASSPGDRGNSPLHFGNGTRLTVT.